Sequencing of this TCR beta chain was carried out in a study of blood T cell repertoires in COVID-19. Study at large: Samples taken during acute and convalescent COVID-19 were collected in the United States, Italy and Spain.

Here immunoSEQ multiplex PCR was the method, and the copy in TCRdb shows in-frame clones only, minus some. The table includes roughly 140,000 clones, about 76% detected once. This CDR3 has 14 amino acids. Germline values: CDR1 MNHNS, CDR2 SASEGT. Comments on this clone: Germline is not matched at one junction end, which may reflect a read error.

The V and J genes are TRBV6-1 and TRBJ2-4; a possible D gene is TRBD2 (7 bases). The TCR comes from a human donor in a cohort sampled during active COVID-19. The sequencing sample was made of peripheral blood. The CDR3 here is CASREGGTSGTLYF. CDR3 coding DNA: TGTGCCAGCAGAGAAGGGGGGACAAGCGGGACCCTGTACTTC.